Given below is one TCR beta chain in context. The CDR3 regions of TCR beta were amplified from RNA transcripts. The TCR CDR3 first-round RT-PCR relied on the HTBI primer set. Via MiXCR, TCRdb re-called the multiplex PCR reads, giving one row per CDR3 protein. The sample consists of approximately 520,000 distinct CDR3 sequences, more than 20% of them appearing once. These data originate in a study of T cells in Graves' hyperthyroidism and ophthalmopathy. The TCR sequence derives from a man younger than 35 with Graves' hyperthyroidism. The sequencing sample was made of blood.

The CDR3 sequence: CAWSVAATSTDTQYF. The DNA for the CDR3 is TGTGCCTGGAGTGTGGCAGCTACTAGCACAGATACGCAGTATTTT. The chain has TRBV30 and TRBJ2-3; D not resolved. The CDR3 sequence is 15 residues long. Between the trimmed V and J ends, which lost 0 bases and 0 bases, there was a span of 10 bases. Germline CDR1 is GTSNPN and CDR2 is SVGIG (reference sequence).